The 9 T cell receptor beta chains below were found in one sample sequenced in a study of blood T cells in healthy people across ages. A sample-barcoded 5' primer and a J-beta primer mix were used in a second PCR of about 6 to 11 cycles. TCRdb reprocessed the 5' RACE reads via MiXCR and lists one record per CDR3 protein. The sample consists of about 1 million distinct CDR3 sequences, under 45% of them appearing once. Sample: blood. The source of these receptors is a woman in her sixties in good health.

The chain is built from TRBV7-9 and TRBJ2-5; D may correspond to TRBD1 or TRBD2 (6 bases each). Between the trimmed V and J ends, which lost 5 bases and 3 bases, there was a span of 16 bases. From germline, CDR1 is SEHNR and CDR2 FQNEAQ (reference sequence). This CDR3 has 15 amino acids. CDR3 sequence reads: CASSPPEGGEETQYF. The CDR3 region has the DNA TGTGCCAGCAGCCCCCCAGAGGGGGGAGAAGAGACCCAGTACTTC.

There are a few counts of this clonotype. V usage is TRBV12-3 or TRBV12-4 and J usage is TRBJ2-7; 7 positions agree with TRBD1. V lost 5 bases, J lost 2 bases, and 12 bases stayed unmatched. CDR3 length equals 16 residues. CDR3 nucleotides: TGTGCCAGCAGTAGAACCTCGGGACAGTCTGCCTACGAGCAGTACTTC. Residues: CASSRTSGQSAYEQYF.

V and J are TRBV11-1 and TRBJ2-3, with TRBD2 matching over 10 bases. V lost 1 base, J lost 5 bases, and 3 bases stayed unmatched. The CDR3 contains 15 residues. Germline V lookup: CDR1 SGHAT, CDR2 FQDESV (reference sequence). DNA for the CDR3: TGTGCCAGCAGCTTAGGACGGACTAGCGGAGATACGCAGTATTTT. This gives the protein CASSLGRTSGDTQYF.

The rearrangement uses TRBV6-5 and TRBJ2-5; 8 bases agree with TRBD2. TRBJ2-7 matches the DNA end more closely, so the J call is doubtful. In germline, CDR1 is MNHEY, CDR2 SVGAGI. The CDR3 loop spans 15 amino acids. The CDR3 region has the DNA TGTGCCAGCCGGGAGGGAGTGTGGTCTGGAAACGAGCAGTACTTC. It codes for CASREGVWSGNEQYF.

This clonotype was counted a few times. The rearrangement joins TRBV27 to TRBJ2-7; 10 bases are shared with TRBD1. Germline CDR1 is MNHEY and CDR2 is SMNVEV (reference sequence). The length of the CDR3 is 15 residues. The V gene end was trimmed by 7 bases and the J gene end by 3 bases; junction bases not matched to a gene: 9. As DNA, the CDR3 is TGTGCCAGCACATCCCCGGGACAGGGGATCTACGAGCAGTACTTC. Translating gives CASTSPGQGIYEQYF.

The rearrangement links TRBV7-3 to TRBJ2-5; D ambiguous. This CDR3 comprises 13 residues. Germline CDR1 and CDR2: SGHTA and FQGTGA. V shed 5 bases and J shed 2 bases, with 9 bases lying between them. The CDR3, as DNA: TGTGCCAGCAGCCAGAGCCCTCAAGAGACCCAGTACTTC. Protein product: CASSQSPQETQYF.

In this sample, this clonotype turned up once. This CDR3 is CASSQGDGRSSYNEQYF. CDR3 in DNA: TGCGCCAGCAGCCAAGGGGACGGGAGGAGCTCCTACAATGAGCAGTACTTC. The chain has TRBV4-1 and TRBJ2-1; 7 positions agree with TRBD2. The DNA end favors TRBJ2-7, so the J call may be wrong. The CDR3 runs to 17 residues. CDR1 and CDR2 from the germline V gene are MGHRA and YSYEKL.

This chain joins TRBV7-6 and TRBJ2-7, with 8 nucleotides matching TRBD2. J lost 1 base, V lost 2 bases, and 7 bases had no gene match. The CDR3 extends over 16 amino acids. CDR1 is SGHVS and CDR2 is FNYEAQ in the germline V gene. The CDR3 protein is CASSLKTSVPSYEQYF. CDR3 nucleotide sequence: TGTGCCAGCAGCTTAAAGACTAGCGTACCATCCTACGAGCAGTACTTC.

This clonotype was observed a handful of times. The J gene is TRBJ1-1, the V gene TRBV5-6; tentatively, D is TRBD1 (5 bases). Trimming cost V 0 bases and J 7 bases, with 7 bases left between them. There are 12 residues in the CDR3. CDR1 SGHDT and CDR2 YYEEEE come from the germline V gene. The CDR3 sequence is CASSLGDSEAFF. The DNA for the CDR3 is TGTGCCAGCAGCTTGGGTGACAGTGAAGCTTTCTTT. Full variable domain (rest looked up from reference TRBV5-6 and TRBJ1-1): DAGVTQSPTHLIKTRGQQVTLRCSPKSGHDTVSWYQQALGQGPQFIFQYYEEEERQRGNFPDRFSGHQFPNYSSELNVNALLLGDSALYLCASSLGDSEAFFGQGTRLTVV.